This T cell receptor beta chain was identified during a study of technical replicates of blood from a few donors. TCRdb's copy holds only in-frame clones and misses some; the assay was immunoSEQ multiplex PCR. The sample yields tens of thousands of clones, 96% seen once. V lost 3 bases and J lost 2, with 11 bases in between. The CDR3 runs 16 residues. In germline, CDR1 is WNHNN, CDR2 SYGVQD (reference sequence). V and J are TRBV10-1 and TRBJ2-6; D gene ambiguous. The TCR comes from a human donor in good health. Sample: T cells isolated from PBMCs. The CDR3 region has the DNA TGCGCCAGCAGTGATACGCGTAAGACTGGGGCCAACGTCCTGACTTTC. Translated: CASSDTRKTGANVLTF.